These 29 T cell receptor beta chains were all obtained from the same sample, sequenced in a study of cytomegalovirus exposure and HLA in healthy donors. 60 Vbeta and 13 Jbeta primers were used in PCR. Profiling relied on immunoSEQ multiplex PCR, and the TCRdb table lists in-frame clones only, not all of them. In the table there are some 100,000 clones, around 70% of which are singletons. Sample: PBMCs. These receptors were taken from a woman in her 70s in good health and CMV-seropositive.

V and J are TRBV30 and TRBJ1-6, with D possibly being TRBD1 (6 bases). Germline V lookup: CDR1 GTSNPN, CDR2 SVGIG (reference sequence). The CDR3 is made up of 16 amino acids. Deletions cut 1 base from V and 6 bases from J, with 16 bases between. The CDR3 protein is CAWSDGRSGANSPLHF. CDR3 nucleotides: TGTGCCTGGAGTGATGGGAGATCAGGGGCTAATTCACCCCTCCACTTT.

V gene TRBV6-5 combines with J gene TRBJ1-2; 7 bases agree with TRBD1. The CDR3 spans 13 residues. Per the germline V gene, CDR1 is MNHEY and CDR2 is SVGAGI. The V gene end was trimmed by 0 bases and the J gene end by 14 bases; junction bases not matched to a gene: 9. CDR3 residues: CASSYSGQATQTF. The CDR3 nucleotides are TGTGCCAGCAGTTACTCAGGACAGGCCACGCAAACCTTC.

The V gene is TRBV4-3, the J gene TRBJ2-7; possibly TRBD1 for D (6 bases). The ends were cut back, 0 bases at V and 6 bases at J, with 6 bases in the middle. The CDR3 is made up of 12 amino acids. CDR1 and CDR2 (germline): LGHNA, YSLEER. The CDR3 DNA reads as TGCGCCAGCAGCCAAGAAGGGGGCGAGCAGTACTTC. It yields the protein CASSQEGGEQYF.

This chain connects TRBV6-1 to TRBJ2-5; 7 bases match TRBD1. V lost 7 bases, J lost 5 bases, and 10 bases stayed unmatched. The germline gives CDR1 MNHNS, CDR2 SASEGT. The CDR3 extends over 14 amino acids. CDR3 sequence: CASIDGTVGETQYF. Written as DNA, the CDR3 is TGTGCCAGCATTGACGGGACAGTAGGGGAGACCCAGTACTTC.

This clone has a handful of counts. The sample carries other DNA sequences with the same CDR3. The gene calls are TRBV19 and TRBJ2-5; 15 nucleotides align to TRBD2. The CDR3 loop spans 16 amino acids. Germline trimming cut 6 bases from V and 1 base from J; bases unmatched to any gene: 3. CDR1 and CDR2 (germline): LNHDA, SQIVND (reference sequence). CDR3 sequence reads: CASRGTSGGRQETQYF. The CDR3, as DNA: TGTGCCAGTAGGGGGACTAGCGGGGGGCGCCAAGAGACCCAGTACTTC. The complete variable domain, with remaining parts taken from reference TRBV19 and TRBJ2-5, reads DGGITQSPKYLFRKEGQNVTLSCEQNLNHDAMYWYRQDPGQGLRLIYYSQIVNDFQKGDIAEGYSVSREKKESFPLTVTSAQKNPTAFYLCASRGTSGGRQETQYFGPGTRLLVL.

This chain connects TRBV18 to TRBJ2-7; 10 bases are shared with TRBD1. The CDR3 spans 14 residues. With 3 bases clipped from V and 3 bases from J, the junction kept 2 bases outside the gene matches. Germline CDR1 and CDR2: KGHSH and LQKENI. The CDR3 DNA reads TGTGCCAGCTCACCCGGGACAGGGGTCTACGAGCAGTACTTC. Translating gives CASSPGTGVYEQYF.

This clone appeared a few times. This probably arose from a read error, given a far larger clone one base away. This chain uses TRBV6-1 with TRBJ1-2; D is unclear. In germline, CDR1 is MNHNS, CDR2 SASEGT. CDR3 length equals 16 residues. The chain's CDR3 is CASSEARYWSNYGYPF. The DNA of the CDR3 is TGTGCCAGCAGTGAAGCGCGGTATTGGTCTAACTATGGCTACCCCTTC.

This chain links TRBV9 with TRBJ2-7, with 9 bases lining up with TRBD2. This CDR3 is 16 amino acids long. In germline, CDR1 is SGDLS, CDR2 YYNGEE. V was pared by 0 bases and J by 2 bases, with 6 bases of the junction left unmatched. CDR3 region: CASSVDPSGKPYEQYF. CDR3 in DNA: TGTGCCAGCAGCGTAGATCCTAGCGGGAAACCCTACGAGCAGTACTTC. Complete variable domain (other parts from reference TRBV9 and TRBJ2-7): DSGVTQTPKHLITATGQRVTLRCSPRSGDLSVYWYQQSLDQGLQFLIQYYNGEERAKGNILERFSAQQFPDLHSELNLSSLELGDSALYFCASSVDPSGKPYEQYFGPGTRLTVT.

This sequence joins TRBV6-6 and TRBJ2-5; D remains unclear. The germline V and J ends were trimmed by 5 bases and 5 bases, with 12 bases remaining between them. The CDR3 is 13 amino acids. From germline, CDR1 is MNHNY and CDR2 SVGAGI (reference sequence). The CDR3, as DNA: TGTGCCAGCAGTATTCCCCCTACGGAGACCCAGTACTTC. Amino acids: CASSIPPTETQYF.

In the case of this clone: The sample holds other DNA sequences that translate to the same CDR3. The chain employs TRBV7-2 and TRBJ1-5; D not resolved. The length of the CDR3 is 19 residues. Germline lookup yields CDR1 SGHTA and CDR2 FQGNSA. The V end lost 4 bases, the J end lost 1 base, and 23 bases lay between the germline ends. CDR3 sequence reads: CASSSTINPGLYSNQPQHF. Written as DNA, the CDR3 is TGTGCCAGCAGCTCTACTATAAACCCGGGGTTGTACAGCAATCAGCCCCAGCATTTT. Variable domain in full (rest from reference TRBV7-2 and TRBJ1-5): GAGVSQSPSNKVTEKGKDVELRCDPISGHTALYWYRQSLGQGLEFLIYFQGNSAPDKSGLPSDRFSAERTGGSVSTLTIQRTQQEDSAVYLCASSSTINPGLYSNQPQHFGDGTRLSIL.

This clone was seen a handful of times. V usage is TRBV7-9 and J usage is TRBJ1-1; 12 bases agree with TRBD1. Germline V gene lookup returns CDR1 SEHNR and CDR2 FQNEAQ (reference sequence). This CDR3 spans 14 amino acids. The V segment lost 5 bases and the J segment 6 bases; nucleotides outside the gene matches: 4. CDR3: CASSRGQGAAEAFF. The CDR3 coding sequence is TGTGCCAGCAGCCGGGGACAGGGGGCCGCTGAAGCTTTCTTT. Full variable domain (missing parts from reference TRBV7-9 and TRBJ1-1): DTGVSQNPRHKITKRGQNVTFRCDPISEHNRLYWYRQTLGQGPEFLTYFQNEAQLEKSRLLSDRFSAERPKGSFSTLEIQRTEQGDSAMYLCASSRGQGAAEAFFGQGTRLTVV.

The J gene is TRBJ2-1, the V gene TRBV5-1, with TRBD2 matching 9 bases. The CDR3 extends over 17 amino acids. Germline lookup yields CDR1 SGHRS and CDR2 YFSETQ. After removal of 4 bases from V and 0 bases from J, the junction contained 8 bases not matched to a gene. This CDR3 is CASSPRLAGVSYNEQFF. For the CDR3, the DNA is TGCGCCAGCAGCCCACGGTTAGCGGGGGTCTCCTACAATGAGCAGTTCTTC.

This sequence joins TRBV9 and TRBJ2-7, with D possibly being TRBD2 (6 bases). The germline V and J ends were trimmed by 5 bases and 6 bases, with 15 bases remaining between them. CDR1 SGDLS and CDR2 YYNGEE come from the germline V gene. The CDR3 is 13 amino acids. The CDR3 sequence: CASRSGGACEQYF. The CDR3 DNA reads TGTGCCAGCAGGTCAGGAGGGGCCTGCGAGCAGTACTTC.

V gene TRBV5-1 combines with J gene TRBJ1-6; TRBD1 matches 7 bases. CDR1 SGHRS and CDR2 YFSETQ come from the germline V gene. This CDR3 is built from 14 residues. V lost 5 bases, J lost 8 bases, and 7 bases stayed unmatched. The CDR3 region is CASREEQGYSPLHF. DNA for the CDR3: TGCGCCAGCAGGGAGGAACAGGGGTATTCACCCCTCCACTTT.

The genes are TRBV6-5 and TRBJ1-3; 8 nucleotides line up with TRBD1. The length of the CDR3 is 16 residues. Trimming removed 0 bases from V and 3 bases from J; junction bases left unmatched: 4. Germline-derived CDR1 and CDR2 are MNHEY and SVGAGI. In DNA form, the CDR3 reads TGTGCCAGCAGTTACTCCGGGGACAGGAATGGAAACACCATATATTTT. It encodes CASSYSGDRNGNTIYF.

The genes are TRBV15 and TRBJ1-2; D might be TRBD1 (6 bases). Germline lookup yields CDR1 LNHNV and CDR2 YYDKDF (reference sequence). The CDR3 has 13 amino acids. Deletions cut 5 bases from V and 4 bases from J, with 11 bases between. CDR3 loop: CATSFTGSYGYTF. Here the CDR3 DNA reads TGTGCCACCAGCTTTACAGGGTCCTATGGCTACACCTTC.

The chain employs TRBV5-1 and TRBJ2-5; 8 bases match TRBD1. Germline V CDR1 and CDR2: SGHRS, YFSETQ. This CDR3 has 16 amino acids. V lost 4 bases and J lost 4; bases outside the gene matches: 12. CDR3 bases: TGCGCCAGCAGCCCCGCCGGCAGGGGGCGGCGAGAGACCCAGTACTTC. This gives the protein CASSPAGRGRRETQYF.

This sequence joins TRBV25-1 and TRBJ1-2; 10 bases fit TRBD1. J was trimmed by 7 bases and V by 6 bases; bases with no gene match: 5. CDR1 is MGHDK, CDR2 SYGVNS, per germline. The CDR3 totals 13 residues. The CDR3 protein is CASRGTGDSGYTF. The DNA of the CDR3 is TGTGCCAGCAGGGGGACAGGGGATTCTGGCTACACCTTC.

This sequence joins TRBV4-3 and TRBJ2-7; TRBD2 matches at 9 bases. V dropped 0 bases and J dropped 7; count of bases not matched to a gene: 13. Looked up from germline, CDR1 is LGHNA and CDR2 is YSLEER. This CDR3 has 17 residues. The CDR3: CASSQDLVTSGPREQYF. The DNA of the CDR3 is TGCGCCAGCAGCCAAGATCTGGTAACTAGCGGGCCTCGGGAGCAGTACTTC.

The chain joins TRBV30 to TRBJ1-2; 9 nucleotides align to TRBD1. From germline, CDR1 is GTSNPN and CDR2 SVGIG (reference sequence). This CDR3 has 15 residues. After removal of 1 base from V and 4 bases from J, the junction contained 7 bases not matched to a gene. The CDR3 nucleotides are TGTGCCTGGAGTGCCAACAGGGGGCAGATCTATGGCTACACCTTC. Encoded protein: CAWSANRGQIYGYTF.

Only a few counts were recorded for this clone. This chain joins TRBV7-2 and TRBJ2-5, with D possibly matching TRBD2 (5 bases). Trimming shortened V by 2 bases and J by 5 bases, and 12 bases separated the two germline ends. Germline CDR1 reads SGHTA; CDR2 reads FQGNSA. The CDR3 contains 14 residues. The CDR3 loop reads CASSLPGFMETQYF. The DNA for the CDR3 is TGTGCCAGCAGCTTACCGGGATTTATGGAGACCCAGTACTTC.

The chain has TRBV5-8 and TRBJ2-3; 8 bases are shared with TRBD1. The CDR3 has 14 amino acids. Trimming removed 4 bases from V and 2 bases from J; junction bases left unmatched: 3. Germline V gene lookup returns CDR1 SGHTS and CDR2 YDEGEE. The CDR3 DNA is TGTGCCAGCAGCGGACAGGGTTACACAGATACGCAGTATTTT. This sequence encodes CASSGQGYTDTQYF. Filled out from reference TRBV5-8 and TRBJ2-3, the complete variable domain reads EAGVTQSPTHLIKTRGQQATLRCSPISGHTSVYWYQQALGLGLQFLLWYDEGEERNRGNFPPRFSGRQFPNYSSELNVNALELEDSALYLCASSGQGYTDTQYFGPGTRLTVL.

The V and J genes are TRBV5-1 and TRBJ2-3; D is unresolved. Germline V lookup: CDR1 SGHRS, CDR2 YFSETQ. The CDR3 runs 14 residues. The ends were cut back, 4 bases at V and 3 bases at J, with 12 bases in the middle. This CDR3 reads CASSPFDSTDTQYF. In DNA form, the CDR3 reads TGCGCCAGCAGCCCGTTCGACTCGACAGATACGCAGTATTTT. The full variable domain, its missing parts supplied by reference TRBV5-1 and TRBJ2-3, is KAGVTQTPRYLIKTRGQQVTLSCSPISGHRSVSWYQQTPGQGLQFLFEYFSETQRNKGNFPGRFSGRQFSNSRSEMNVSTLELGDSALYLCASSPFDSTDTQYFGPGTRLTVL.

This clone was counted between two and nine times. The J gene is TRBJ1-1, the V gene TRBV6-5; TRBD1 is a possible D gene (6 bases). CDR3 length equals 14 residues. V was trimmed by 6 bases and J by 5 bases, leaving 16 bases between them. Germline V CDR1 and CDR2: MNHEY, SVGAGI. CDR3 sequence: CASRTQGITTEAFF. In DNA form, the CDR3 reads TGTGCCAGCAGAACACAGGGTATTACGACTGAAGCTTTCTTT.

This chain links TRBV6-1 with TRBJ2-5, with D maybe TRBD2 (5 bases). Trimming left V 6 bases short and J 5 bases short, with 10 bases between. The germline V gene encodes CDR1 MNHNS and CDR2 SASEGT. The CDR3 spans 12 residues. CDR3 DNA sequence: TGTGCCAGCAGCCTCCAGCGGGAGACCCAGTACTTC. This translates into CASSLQRETQYF.

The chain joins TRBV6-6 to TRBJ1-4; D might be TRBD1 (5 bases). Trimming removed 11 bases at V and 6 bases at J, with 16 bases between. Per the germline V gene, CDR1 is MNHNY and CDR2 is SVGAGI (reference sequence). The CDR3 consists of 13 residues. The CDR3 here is CAWSGGGDEKLFF. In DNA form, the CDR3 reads TGTGCCTGGTCCGGGGGAGGGGATGAAAAACTGTTTTTT.

The CDR3 sequence is CASSVAASQGTGELFF. The CDR3 DNA follows: TGTGCCAGCAGCGTAGCAGCCAGCCAGGGCACCGGGGAGCTGTTTTTT. The V call is TRBV9, the J call TRBJ2-2; a weak D match, TRBD1 (5 bases). Trimming stripped 0 bases from V and 4 bases from J, with 13 bases between. The CDR3 is made up of 16 amino acids. The germline gives CDR1 SGDLS, CDR2 YYNGEE.

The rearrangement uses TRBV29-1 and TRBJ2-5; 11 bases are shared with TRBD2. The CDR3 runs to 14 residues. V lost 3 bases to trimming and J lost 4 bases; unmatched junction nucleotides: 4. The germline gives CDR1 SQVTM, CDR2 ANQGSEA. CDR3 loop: CSVDSGGAGETQYF. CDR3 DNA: TGCAGCGTTGATAGCGGGGGGGCCGGAGAGACCCAGTACTTC. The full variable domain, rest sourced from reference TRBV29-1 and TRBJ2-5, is SAVISQKPSRDICQRGTSLTIQCQVDSQVTMMFWYRQQPGQSLTLIATANQGSEATYESGFVIDKFPISRPNLTFSTLTVSNMSPEDSSIYLCSVDSGGAGETQYFGPGTRLLVL.

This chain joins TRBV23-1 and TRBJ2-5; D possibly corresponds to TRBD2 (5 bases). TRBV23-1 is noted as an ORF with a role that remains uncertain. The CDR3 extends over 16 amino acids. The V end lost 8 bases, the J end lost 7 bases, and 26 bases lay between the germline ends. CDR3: CASPLIGVSIKGTQYF. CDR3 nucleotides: TGCGCCAGCCCTCTTATCGGGGTTTCGATTAAGGGGACCCAGTACTTC.